The 9 T cell receptor beta chains below come from one sample, sequenced in a study of shared clonotypes between healthy human individuals. Measured with immunoSEQ multiplex PCR; TCRdb has only the in-frame clones, and not every one. Seen here are 550,000 to 750,000 clones, around 95% observed once, and the top ten hold less than 0.13%. Naive CD8 cells, CD45RO-negative and positively selected for CCR7, excluded terminally differentiated effector memory CD45RA+ cells. Sample: naive CD8+ T cells sorted from blood. These receptors all stem from a woman younger than 45 in good health.

The chain is built from TRBV28 and TRBJ2-7; D is perhaps TRBD2 (5 bases). The CDR3 has 13 residues. Germline V gene data show CDR1 as MDHEN and CDR2 as SYDVKM. V was trimmed by 5 bases and J by 5 bases, leaving 13 bases between them. CDR3 nucleotides: TGTGCCAGCAGTCTAGACCCGGGGAACGAGCAGTACTTC. Translated, it gives CASSLDPGNEQYF. Full variable domain (outside the CDR3, taken from reference TRBV28 and TRBJ2-7): DVKVTQSSRYLVKRTGEKVFLECVQDMDHENMFWYRQDPGLGLRLIYFSYDVKMKEKGDIPEGYSVSREKKERFSLILESASTNQTSMYLCASSLDPGNEQYFGPGTRLTVT.

This chain links TRBV5-4 with TRBJ2-5; D call uncertain. Per germline, CDR1 SGHNT and CDR2 YYREEE (reference sequence). There are 14 residues in the CDR3. V was clipped by 0 bases and J by 2 bases, with 8 bases between them. The CDR3 nucleotides are TGTGCCAGCAGCTTGGAGGAACAACAAGAGACCCAGTACTTC. Residues: CASSLEEQQETQYF. Full variable domain (remainder filled in from reference TRBV5-4 and TRBJ2-5): ETGVTQSPTHLIKTRGQQVTLRCSSQSGHNTVSWYQQALGQGPQFIFQYYREEENGRGNFPPRFSGLQFPNYSSELNVNALELDDSALYLCASSLEEQQETQYFGPGTRLLVL.

The CDR3 sequence: CASSPSGRAPDTQYF. The CDR3 bases are TGTGCCAGCAGTCCAAGCGGGAGGGCCCCAGATACGCAGTATTTT. V and J are TRBV6-5 and TRBJ2-3; TRBD2 aligns across 10 bases. The CDR3 runs to 15 residues. Germline V gene lookup returns CDR1 MNHEY and CDR2 SVGAGI. V lost 5 bases to trimming and J lost 4 bases; unmatched junction nucleotides: 6.

The gene calls are TRBV4-1 and TRBJ2-7, with TRBD2 matching over 9 bases. The CDR3 spans 16 residues. Germline lookup yields CDR1 MGHRA and CDR2 YSYEKL. With 4 bases clipped from V and 2 bases from J, the junction kept 9 bases outside the gene matches. CDR3 sequence: CASSRTTSGPTYEQYF. CDR3 in DNA: TGCGCCAGCAGCCGAACGACTAGCGGCCCAACCTACGAGCAGTACTTC.

The count of this clone is one. The identical CDR3 is also encoded by other nucleotide sequences in the sample. The chain links TRBV5-4 to TRBJ2-2, with D perhaps TRBD2 (6 bases). Trimming took off 2 bases at V and 1 base at J, with 6 bases between the two ends. This CDR3 comprises 14 residues. Germline values: CDR1 SGHNT, CDR2 YYREEE (reference sequence). The CDR3 region is CASSFGGNTGELFF. The CDR3 DNA reads TGTGCCAGCAGCTTCGGGGGGAACACCGGGGAGCTGTTTTTT. Variable domain in full (rest from reference TRBV5-4 and TRBJ2-2): ETGVTQSPTHLIKTRGQQVTLRCSSQSGHNTVSWYQQALGQGPQFIFQYYREEENGRGNFPPRFSGLQFPNYSSELNVNALELDDSALYLCASSFGGNTGELFFGEGSRLTVL.

In DNA, the CDR3 is TGTGCCAGCAGCCAAGTTTGGCTAGCGGGAGAAGAGACCCAGTACTTC. Translating it yields CASSQVWLAGEETQYF. The J gene is TRBJ2-5, the V gene TRBV14, with 10 positions matching TRBD2. J gave up 3 bases and V 1 base, and 5 bases lay outside the gene matches. In germline, CDR1 is SGHDN, CDR2 FVKESK. This CDR3 contains 16 residues. Combining the CDR3 with reference TRBV14 and TRBJ2-5 gives the whole variable domain EAGVTQFPSHSVIEKGQTVTLRCDPISGHDNLYWYRRVMGKEIKFLLHFVKESKQDESGMPNNRFLAERTGGTYSTLKVQPAELEDSGVYFCASSQVWLAGEETQYFGPGTRLLVL.

This clone has a single count. The chain couples TRBV25-1 to TRBJ1-1, with TRBD1 matching over 9 bases. Germline loops: CDR1 MGHDK, CDR2 SYGVNS. J gave up 5 bases and V 3 bases, and 7 bases lay outside the gene matches. CDR3 length: 15 amino acids. DNA of the CDR3: TGTGCCAGCAGTGAGAACAGGGGGCGTTCTACTGAAGCTTTCTTT. As protein: CASSENRGRSTEAFF.

This clone appeared a single time. The chain has TRBV28 and TRBJ1-2; a possible D gene is TRBD1 (6 bases). The ends were cut back, 1 base at V and 3 bases at J, with 9 bases in the middle. This CDR3 region has 14 residues. CDR1 is MDHEN and CDR2 is SYDVKM in the germline V gene. CDR3 sequence reads: CASSLYRDHYGYTF. CDR3 nucleotide sequence: TGTGCCAGCAGTTTATACAGGGACCACTATGGCTACACCTTC.

V and J are TRBV7-6 and TRBJ2-2; TRBD2 might be the D (6 bases). Trimming shortened V by 2 bases and J by 4 bases, and 20 bases separated the two germline ends. The CDR3 totals 18 residues. CDR1 SGHVS and CDR2 FNYEAQ come from the germline V gene. CDR3 DNA: TGTGCCAGCAGCTTACTGCCAGGGCACGAGGAGGGCACCGGGGAGCTGTTTTTT. It yields the protein CASSLLPGHEEGTGELFF.